A selection of T cell receptor beta chains follows, all from one sample in a study of beta chain features in type 1 diabetes. Method: immunoSEQ multiplex PCR; TCRdb's copy keeps in-frame clones and lacks some. Altogether about 250,000 clones are present, around 14% being singletons, with the ten largest covering more than 0.025%. The sample was naive CD4+ T cells from blood. These receptors were obtained from a woman aged 35 to 49 in good health. Each CDR3 is given with its conserved first and last residue. The order of the fields is V gene, clone size, D gene, CDR3 length, J gene, CDR3 DNA, CDR3 protein. A D gene is named only where the DNA matches it firmly. A row's size may be missing; if present it is once, few, many or a size class.

v_call: TRBV27; clone_size: few; d_call: TRBD1; cdr3_length: 17; j_call: TRBJ2-7; cdr3_nt: TGTGCCAGCAGTGCTGTGCTCACCCGGGGACAGGGGAACGAGCAGTACTTC; cdr3_aa: CASSAVLTRGQGNEQYF
v_call: TRBV18; clone_size: .; d_call: TRBD2; cdr3_length: 15; j_call: TRBJ2-7; cdr3_nt: TGTGCCAGCTCACCACAAGGGACTAGTGGGTACGAGCAGTACTTC; cdr3_aa: CASSPQGTSGYEQYF
v_call: TRBV28; clone_size: .; d_call: TRBD2; cdr3_length: 15; j_call: TRBJ2-1; cdr3_nt: TGTGCCAGCAGTCTAGCGGGGGGACTCTACAATGAGCAGTTCTTC; cdr3_aa: CASSLAGGLYNEQFF
v_call: TRBV9; clone_size: few; d_call: .; cdr3_length: 14; j_call: TRBJ1-6; cdr3_nt: TGTGCCAGCAGCGTCCGGGGGGTGGATTCACCCCTCCACTTT; cdr3_aa: CASSVRGVDSPLHF
v_call: TRBV19; clone_size: .; d_call: TRBD1; cdr3_length: 15; j_call: TRBJ2-7; cdr3_nt: TGTGCCAGTAGTATCTCGGGACAGGGCAGCTACGAGCAGTACTTC; cdr3_aa: CASSISGQGSYEQYF
v_call: TRBV7-2; clone_size: few; d_call: TRBD2; cdr3_length: 15; j_call: TRBJ2-3; cdr3_nt: TGTGCCAGCAGCTTACGGCGGGGGGGCACAGATACGCAGTATTTT; cdr3_aa: CASSLRRGGTDTQYF
v_call: TRBV10-3; clone_size: few; d_call: .; cdr3_length: 14; j_call: TRBJ1-1; cdr3_nt: TGTGCCATCAGTGAGTCTTGGGAGAGCACTGAAGCTTTCTTT; cdr3_aa: CAISESWESTEAFF
v_call: TRBV4-1; clone_size: few; d_call: TRBD1; cdr3_length: 17; j_call: TRBJ2-5; cdr3_nt: TGCGCCAGCAGCCAAGAGTTCCCAGGGGGCACTCGGGAGACCCAGTACTTC; cdr3_aa: CASSQEFPGGTRETQYF
v_call: TRBV7-9; clone_size: few; d_call: .; cdr3_length: 12; j_call: TRBJ2-3; cdr3_nt: TGTGCCAGCAGCTACTACTCAGATACGCAGTATTTT; cdr3_aa: CASSYYSDTQYF
v_call: TRBV5-1; clone_size: .; d_call: TRBD1; cdr3_length: 13; j_call: TRBJ2-5; cdr3_nt: TGCGCCAGCAGCACTACAGGGGCCGAGACCCAGTACTTC; cdr3_aa: CASSTTGAETQYF
v_call: TRBV10-3; clone_size: .; d_call: TRBD1; cdr3_length: 14; j_call: TRBJ2-3; cdr3_nt: TGTGCCATCAGTGGGGACAGGGGTCCAGATACGCAGTATTTT; cdr3_aa: CAISGDRGPDTQYF
v_call: TRBV18; clone_size: .; d_call: .; cdr3_length: 16; j_call: TRBJ1-5; cdr3_nt: TGTGCCAGCTCACCCGCGTCTTCAGGGAACAATCAGCCCCAGCATTTT; cdr3_aa: CASSPASSGNNQPQHF
v_call: TRBV21-1; clone_size: .; d_call: .; cdr3_length: 17; j_call: TRBJ2-7; cdr3_nt: TGTGCCAGCAGCAAAGCGGTCGGTCGCGGGGGTTCCTACGAGCAGTACTTC; cdr3_aa: CASSKAVGRGGSYEQYF
v_call: TRBV7-2; clone_size: few; d_call: .; cdr3_length: 15; j_call: TRBJ2-3; cdr3_nt: TGTGCCAGCAGCTTAGCAGGGGGGGTGACAGATACGCAGTATTTT; cdr3_aa: CASSLAGGVTDTQYF
v_call: TRBV5-1; clone_size: .; d_call: TRBD2; cdr3_length: 16; j_call: TRBJ2-1; cdr3_nt: TGCGCCAGCAGCTTGGGACTAGCGGGAGGCTACAATGAGCAGTTCTTC; cdr3_aa: CASSLGLAGGYNEQFF
v_call: TRBV2; clone_size: .; d_call: .; cdr3_length: 15; j_call: TRBJ2-1; cdr3_nt: TGTGCCAGCAGCGCGACTAGGAGCTCCTACAATGAGCAGTTCTTC; cdr3_aa: CASSATRSSYNEQFF
v_call: TRBV2; clone_size: .; d_call: .; cdr3_length: 14; j_call: TRBJ2-2; cdr3_nt: TGTGCCAGCAGTCGACTAGAGGCCACCGGGGAGCTGTTTTTT; cdr3_aa: CASSRLEATGELFF
v_call: TRBV7-8; clone_size: few; d_call: .; cdr3_length: 13; j_call: TRBJ1-2; cdr3_nt: TGTGCCAGCAGCTTAAACGGCGGGGATGGCTACACCTTC; cdr3_aa: CASSLNGGDGYTF
v_call: TRBV6-1; clone_size: .; d_call: .; cdr3_length: 14; j_call: TRBJ1-4; cdr3_nt: TGTGCCAGCAGAGTAGGGGCGGCTACTGAAAAACTGTTTTTT; cdr3_aa: CASRVGAATEKLFF
v_call: TRBV6-5; clone_size: once; d_call: .; cdr3_length: 14; j_call: TRBJ1-5; cdr3_nt: TGTGCCAGCAGTTACAGGGCAGGGTATCAGCCCCAGCATTTT; cdr3_aa: CASSYRAGYQPQHF
v_call: TRBV19; clone_size: .; d_call: TRBD1; cdr3_length: 18; j_call: TRBJ1-1; cdr3_nt: TGTGCCAGTAGCCCCCAACCATTTTTGACAGGGGATATCACTGAAGCTTTCTTT; cdr3_aa: CASSPQPFLTGDITEAFF
v_call: TRBV2; clone_size: .; d_call: TRBD2; cdr3_length: 15; j_call: TRBJ2-3; cdr3_nt: TGTGCCAGCAGAGTCGGGGGGGCGGGCACAGATACGCAGTATTTT; cdr3_aa: CASRVGGAGTDTQYF
v_call: TRBV12-5; clone_size: .; d_call: .; cdr3_length: 17; j_call: TRBJ2-3; cdr3_nt: TGTGCTAGTGGTTTGGTCCGTCTGGGGCAAGTAGCAGATACGCAGTATTTT; cdr3_aa: CASGLVRLGQVADTQYF
v_call: TRBV9; clone_size: .; d_call: TRBD2; cdr3_length: 17; j_call: TRBJ2-1; cdr3_nt: TGTGCCAGCAGCGTAAGTGGGGGGCTAGCGGGGGACAATGAGCAGTTCTTC; cdr3_aa: CASSVSGGLAGDNEQFF
v_call: TRBV18; clone_size: few; d_call: TRBD2; cdr3_length: 18; j_call: TRBJ2-1; cdr3_nt: TGTGCCAGCTCACCACTGAGGGCTAGCGGGGGAAACTACAATGAGCAGTTCTTC; cdr3_aa: CASSPLRASGGNYNEQFF
v_call: TRBV9; clone_size: .; d_call: .; cdr3_length: 15; j_call: TRBJ2-1; cdr3_nt: TGTGCCAGCAGCGTAGCTCCGGGAAGGTTCAATGAGCAGTTCTTC; cdr3_aa: CASSVAPGRFNEQFF
v_call: TRBV5-1; clone_size: few; d_call: TRBD2; cdr3_length: 15; j_call: TRBJ2-3; cdr3_nt: TGCGCCAGCAGCCCGCCAGGACTAGCCCTAGATACGCAGTATTTT; cdr3_aa: CASSPPGLALDTQYF
v_call: TRBV7-2; clone_size: few; d_call: TRBD1; cdr3_length: 13; j_call: TRBJ1-2; cdr3_nt: TGTGCCAGCAGCTTTACAGGGGATCGTGGCTACACCTTC; cdr3_aa: CASSFTGDRGYTF
v_call: TRBV7-6; clone_size: .; d_call: TRBD1; cdr3_length: 15; j_call: TRBJ2-7; cdr3_nt: TGTGCCAGCAGCCCCCCGGGACAGGGGGCCTACGAGCAGTACTTC; cdr3_aa: CASSPPGQGAYEQYF
v_call: TRBV7-2; clone_size: .; d_call: .; cdr3_length: 17; j_call: TRBJ2-1; cdr3_nt: TGTGCCAGCAGACGAGGGGGGGGTGGGTCTTTAACCAATGAGCAGTTCTTC; cdr3_aa: CASRRGGGGSLTNEQFF
v_call: TRBV7-8; clone_size: .; d_call: .; cdr3_length: 17; j_call: TRBJ2-3; cdr3_nt: TGTGCCAGCAGCTTACTAAGGCGGGGCGCGAGCACAGATACGCAGTATTTT; cdr3_aa: CASSLLRRGASTDTQYF
v_call: TRBV5-1; clone_size: .; d_call: TRBD2; cdr3_length: 18; j_call: TRBJ2-1; cdr3_nt: TGCGCCAGCAGCTTGGGGCCCCTAGCGGGGGGGCTCAACAATGAGCAGTTCTTC; cdr3_aa: CASSLGPLAGGLNNEQFF
v_call: TRBV19; clone_size: .; d_call: .; cdr3_length: 17; j_call: TRBJ2-1; cdr3_nt: TGTGCCAGTAGTATAGCAACTCCAGCGAGCTCCTACAATGAGCAGTTCTTC; cdr3_aa: CASSIATPASSYNEQFF
v_call: TRBV14; clone_size: .; d_call: TRBD1; cdr3_length: 13; j_call: TRBJ1-2; cdr3_nt: TGTGCCAGCAGCCTCCAGGGGGCCCGAGGCTACACCTTC; cdr3_aa: CASSLQGARGYTF
v_call: TRBV7-9; clone_size: many; d_call: .; cdr3_length: 10; j_call: TRBJ2-7; cdr3_nt: TGTGCCAGCAGCCCGTACGAGCAGTACTTC; cdr3_aa: CASSPYEQYF
v_call: TRBV12-5; clone_size: few; d_call: .; cdr3_length: 14; j_call: TRBJ1-5; cdr3_nt: TGTGCTAGTGGTTTGTCCCTTAGAGAGGGGCCCCAGCATTTT; cdr3_aa: CASGLSLREGPQHF
v_call: TRBV6-1; clone_size: few; d_call: .; cdr3_length: 12; j_call: TRBJ1-2; cdr3_nt: TGTGCCAGCAGTGGCTCGGGGTATGGCTACACCTTC; cdr3_aa: CASSGSGYGYTF
v_call: TRBV5-1; clone_size: few; d_call: TRBD2; cdr3_length: 16; j_call: TRBJ2-6; cdr3_nt: TGCGCCAGCAGCTTGACTAGCGGGGGAGGGGCCAACGTCCTGACTTTC; cdr3_aa: CASSLTSGGGANVLTF
v_call: TRBV29-1; clone_size: many; d_call: .; cdr3_length: 11; j_call: TRBJ2-3; cdr3_nt: TGCAGCGTTTTCCGGACAGATACGCAGTATTTT; cdr3_aa: CSVFRTDTQYF
v_call: TRBV7-2; clone_size: few; d_call: TRBD2; cdr3_length: 15; j_call: TRBJ2-7; cdr3_nt: TGTGCCAGCAGCTTAAGGGGCGGGGGATCCTACGAGCAGTACTTC; cdr3_aa: CASSLRGGGSYEQYF
v_call: TRBV11-2; clone_size: .; d_call: .; cdr3_length: 13; j_call: TRBJ2-1; cdr3_nt: TGTGCCAGCCGGGGGGCAGGACACAATGAGCAGTTCTTC; cdr3_aa: CASRGAGHNEQFF
v_call: TRBV10-1; clone_size: .; d_call: .; cdr3_length: 14; j_call: TRBJ2-3; cdr3_nt: TGCGCCAGCAGTGAGCAGTCTAGCACAGATACGCAGTATTTT; cdr3_aa: CASSEQSSTDTQYF
v_call: TRBV2; clone_size: .; d_call: .; cdr3_length: 11; j_call: TRBJ1-2; cdr3_nt: TGTGCCAACGAACAGGGCTATGGCTACACCTTC; cdr3_aa: CANEQGYGYTF
v_call: TRBV7-9; clone_size: .; d_call: TRBD1; cdr3_length: 18; j_call: TRBJ2-6; cdr3_nt: TGTGCCAGCAGCTTATCCCCCAGGGGGCGAAGTGGGGCCAACGTCCTGACTTTC; cdr3_aa: CASSLSPRGRSGANVLTF
v_call: TRBV4-2; clone_size: .; d_call: TRBD1; cdr3_length: 16; j_call: TRBJ1-5; cdr3_nt: TGTGCCAGCAGCCAAGACAGGGGGCGGATGGATCAGCCCCAGCATTTT; cdr3_aa: CASSQDRGRMDQPQHF
v_call: TRBV5-4; clone_size: .; d_call: TRBD2; cdr3_length: 18; j_call: TRBJ2-5; cdr3_nt: TGTGCCAGCAGCCCGAAAAGAAAGCGGGAACGGGGACAAGAGACCCAGTACTTC; cdr3_aa: CASSPKRKRERGQETQYF
v_call: TRBV5-4; clone_size: few; d_call: TRBD2; cdr3_length: 17; j_call: TRBJ2-5; cdr3_nt: TGTGCCAGCAGCCTCCGCCAGACTAGCGGGGTCCGAGAGACCCAGTACTTC; cdr3_aa: CASSLRQTSGVRETQYF
v_call: TRBV6-1; clone_size: few; d_call: .; cdr3_length: 13; j_call: TRBJ1-1; cdr3_nt: TGTGCCAGCACCGGGACATCGAACACTGAAGCTTTCTTT; cdr3_aa: CASTGTSNTEAFF
v_call: TRBV11-2; clone_size: few; d_call: TRBD2; cdr3_length: 15; j_call: TRBJ2-5; cdr3_nt: TGTGCCAGCAGCTTAGCGGGGGGGGTACAAGAGACCCAGTACTTC; cdr3_aa: CASSLAGGVQETQYF
v_call: TRBV9; clone_size: few; d_call: .; cdr3_length: 15; j_call: TRBJ1-3; cdr3_nt: TGTGCCAGCAGCCCTCAGGGCCACCTTCCCAACACCATATATTTT; cdr3_aa: CASSPQGHLPNTIYF
v_call: TRBV9; clone_size: .; d_call: .; cdr3_length: 12; j_call: TRBJ2-5; cdr3_nt: TGTGCCAGCAGCGTAGCGGCAGGGACCCAGTACTTC; cdr3_aa: CASSVAAGTQYF
v_call: TRBV10-2; clone_size: .; d_call: TRBD2; cdr3_length: 14; j_call: TRBJ2-2; cdr3_nt: TGCGCCAGCAGAGTAGCGGGGAACACCGGGGAGCTGTTTTTT; cdr3_aa: CASRVAGNTGELFF
v_call: TRBV4-1; clone_size: few; d_call: .; cdr3_length: 15; j_call: TRBJ2-5; cdr3_nt: TGCGCCAGCAGCTCGGGAGAGGTCGGGAAAGAGACCCAGTACTTC; cdr3_aa: CASSSGEVGKETQYF
v_call: TRBV7-8; clone_size: few; d_call: .; cdr3_length: 11; j_call: TRBJ2-5; cdr3_nt: TGTGCCAGCAGCCGCGACTATACCCAGTACTTC; cdr3_aa: CASSRDYTQYF